These T cell receptor beta chains were read from a single sample in a study of blood T cells in healthy people across ages. TCRdb independently ran MiXCR on the 5' RACE reads; one entry per CDR3 protein. The table shows roughly 800,000 distinct CDR3 sequences, with 50% to 65% occurring only once. Sequencing used blood. The receptor set was obtained from a man aged 80 or over in good health. Each CDR3 is given with its conserved first and last residue. The D gene is left open where the match is weak. Rows give clone size only sometimes, using once, few, many, or a class for an expanded clone.

TRBJ1-2 | NA | TRBV27 | NA | TGTGCCAGCAGTTTATCGATCCCTTCAGGCTACTATGGCTACACCTTC | CASSLSIPSGYYGYTF
TRBJ1-4 | once | TRBV5-1 | NA | TGCGCCAGCAGGGATACAACTAATGAAAAACTGTTTTTT | CASRDTTNEKLFF
TRBJ2-3 | NA | TRBV29-1 | NA | TGCAGCGCTGTGACAGCGGACAGAGACGCGTATTTT | CSAVTADRDAYF
TRBJ2-1 | NA | TRBV6-5 | TRBD2 | TGTGCCAGCACAAAGCGGGAGCGGGGCAATGAGCAGTTCTTC | CASTKRERGNEQFF
TRBJ2-1 | few | TRBV29-1 | NA | TGCAGCGTTTATGGCGGGGTCTACAATGAGCAGTTCTTC | CSVYGGVYNEQFF
TRBJ2-7 | NA | TRBV20-1 | TRBD2 | TGCAGTGCTAGAATGGCAGGGGGACTAGCGGATGAGCAGTACTTC | CSARMAGGLADEQYF
TRBJ1-5 | few | TRBV27 | TRBD1 | TGTGCCAGCAGTGTAGACCGGGACAGTAGCAATCAGCCCCAGCATTTT | CASSVDRDSSNQPQHF
TRBJ2-4 | NA | TRBV4-2 | NA | TGTGCCAGCAGCCAAGTTCCCAGTGTAGAAAACATTCAGTACTTC | CASSQVPSVENIQYF
TRBJ1-5 | few | TRBV5-1 | NA | TGCGCCAGCAGCCGTGAGGGCAATCAGCCCCAGCATTTT | CASSREGNQPQHF
TRBJ2-7 | NA | TRBV24-1 | TRBD2 | TGTGCCACCTCAAGCGGGGGTTCTGAGCAGTACTTC | CATSSGGSEQYF
TRBJ2-7 | NA | TRBV5-6 | TRBD1 | TGTGCCAGCGGAAGGCGACAGGGAAGCTCCTACGAGCAGTACTTC | CASGRRQGSSYEQYF
TRBJ2-7 | once | TRBV15 | NA | TGTGCCACCAGCAGAGACTCTTCCTTTGAGCAGTACTTC | CATSRDSSFEQYF
TRBJ2-7 | few | TRBV12-3/TRBV12-4 | NA | TGTGCCAGCAGTTTGGGGAATCTGGGCGAGCAGTACTTC | CASSLGNLGEQYF
TRBJ2-7 | NA | TRBV20-1 | NA | TGCAGTGCTAGGGCCCCCTGGGGGTCCTACGAGCAGTACTTC | CSARAPWGSYEQYF
TRBJ2-1 | NA | TRBV4-3 | NA | TGCGCCAGCAGCCAAGATCCGAGCGGAGACAATGAGCAGTTCTTC | CASSQDPSGDNEQFF
TRBJ2-5 | NA | TRBV10-2 | NA | TGCGCCTGCCGGGCAGGGGATTATAGGGAGACCCAGTACTTC | CACRAGDYRETQYF
TRBJ1-2 | NA | TRBV12-3/TRBV12-4 | NA | TGTGCCAGCACCATTGAAGGGACGCCCGGCTACACCTTC | CASTIEGTPGYTF
TRBJ1-6 | NA | TRBV20-1 | TRBD1 | TGCAGTGCTAGCCCGGGACAGGGCCCCGGTAGACCCCTCCACTTT | CSASPGQGPGRPLHF
TRBJ2-3 | many | TRBV2 | NA | TGTGCCAGCAGACCGTTGTTAGGGCAAGATACGCAGTATTTT | CASRPLLGQDTQYF
TRBJ2-1 | NA | TRBV5-5 | NA | TGTGCCAGCAGTTTGTCTGGCTCGTGGCGAGCGGATTACAATGAGCAGTTCTTC | CASSLSGSWRADYNEQFF
TRBJ2-3 | NA | TRBV27 | NA | TGTGCCAGCAGTTTGGGGTGGAGGGGGGGTACGCAGTATTTT | CASSLGWRGGTQYF
TRBJ2-1 | NA | TRBV20-1 | NA | TGCAGTGCTAGAGACTTGGACGGGAACGATGAGCAGTTCTTC | CSARDLDGNDEQFF
TRBJ2-7 | NA | TRBV5-1 | TRBD2 | TGCGCCAGCTACCCGATAGCGGGGTCCTACGAGCAGTACTTC | CASYPIAGSYEQYF
TRBJ2-1 | many | TRBV7-2 | TRBD1 | TGTGCCAGCAGCGCCCGGGACAGGGGACAGTTCTTC | CASSARDRGQFF
TRBJ2-7 | many | TRBV4-1 | TRBD1 | TGCGCCAGCAGCCAAGGGTCGGACAGGGCTTCCTACGAGCAGTACTTC | CASSQGSDRASYEQYF
TRBJ1-1 | NA | TRBV21-1 | NA | TGTGCCAGCAGCAATGTCTCTCGGGGGTTGAACACTGAAGCTTTCTTT | CASSNVSRGLNTEAFF
TRBJ2-5 | few | TRBV10-3 | NA | TGTGCCATCAGTGAGACCGACAGGCGAAAAGAGACCCAGTACTTC | CAISETDRRKETQYF